These 13 T cell receptor beta chains came from one sample sequenced in a study of metastatic and nonmetastatic thyroid tumors. Patients were all untreated before their thyroid surgery. MiXCR re-clonotyped the PCR reads for TCRdb. The sample lists about 50,000 clones; 4% to 5% were seen once. What was sequenced was blood. These receptors were collected from a female donor with papillary thyroid cancer or a benign thyroid nodule (not recorded which). Some clones in this sample may be carry-over from other donors' samples.

Concerning this clone: A much more abundant neighbour one base away suggests this may be a read error. This sequence joins TRBV18 and TRBJ1-2; unclear D gene. Germline CDR1 reads KGHSH; CDR2 reads LQKENI. CDR3 size: 16 residues. The CDR3 reads CVSSPSLGEPNYGYTF. The CDR3, as DNA: TGTGTCAGCTCTCCGAGCCTCGGGGAGCCTAACTATGGCTACACCTTC.

This clone was seen at least ten times. The chain couples TRBV5-1 to TRBJ2-1; 7 bases agree with TRBD2. With V trimmed by 6 bases and J by 7 bases, 10 bases remained unmatched. Germline V gene data show CDR1 as SGHRS and CDR2 as YFSETQ. The CDR3 spans 14 residues. CDR3 sequence reads: CASNLAGAGNEQFF. The CDR3 DNA reads TGCGCCAGCAATTTGGCGGGAGCGGGTAATGAGCAGTTCTTC.

This clone was seen at least ten times. The rearrangement uses TRBV19 and TRBJ2-1; 8 bases agree with TRBD2. V shed 8 bases and J 5 bases; nucleotides not matched to a gene: 5. This CDR3 is 13 amino acids long. The germline V gene encodes CDR1 LNHDA and CDR2 SQIVND (reference sequence). The CDR3 protein is CASGSGIHNEQFF. The CDR3 DNA follows: TGTGCCAGTGGTAGCGGGATACACAATGAGCAGTTCTTC.

In its sample, this clone was seen a few times. This may be a read error: a much more frequent sequence differs by one nucleotide. This chain links TRBV2 with TRBJ2-1, with D uncertain. The germline gives CDR1 SNHLY, CDR2 FYNNEI. The CDR3 spans 13 residues. Trimming took 6 bases from V and 16 from J, leaving 22 bases between them. The CDR3 DNA follows: TGTGCCAGCAGGGACCTGGCTTCCCCCACACGCTTCTTC. This translates into CASRDLASPTRFF.

The rearrangement joins TRBV6-5 to TRBJ1-1, with D possibly matching TRBD1 (5 bases). V was shortened by 7 bases and J by 1 base, with 25 bases between the two germline ends. Germline lookup yields CDR1 MNHEY and CDR2 SVGAGI. The CDR3 is made up of 18 amino acids. CDR3 region: CASIYGVWSGWGNTEAFF. The CDR3 DNA reads as TGTGCCAGCATTTATGGTGTCTGGTCAGGGTGGGGGAACACTGAAGCTTTCTTT.

In regard to this clone: A read error is possible here, since a much larger clone lies one base away. V usage is TRBV18 and J usage is TRBJ2-1; D gene unclear. Germline CDR1 is KGHSH and CDR2 is LQKENI. Trimming pared 1 base from V and 3 bases from J, leaving 13 bases between. The CDR3 spans 16 residues. CDR3 residues: CASSPHSAQVYNEQFF. The CDR3 coding sequence is TGTGCCAGCTCACCACATTCCGCCCAGGTCTACAATGAGCAGTTCTTC.

On this clone: A read error may explain this, as a much larger clone is one base away. The rearrangement links TRBV14 to TRBJ2-5; the match to TRBD2 covers 7 bases. V shed 2 bases, J shed 5 bases, and the junction held 8 bases outside the gene matches. The CDR3 has 15 residues. The germline CDR1 and CDR2 sequences are SGHDN and FVKESK. Written as DNA, the CDR3 is TGTGCCAGCAGCCAATATAGGGAGGGCCAGGAGACCCAGTACTTC. This sequence encodes CASSQYREGQETQYF.

This clone was found a few times. A much more abundant neighbour one base away suggests this may be a read error. The genes are TRBV20-1 and TRBJ2-3; D is possibly TRBD1 (5 bases). This CDR3 is built from 13 residues. Germline V lookup: CDR1 DFQATT, CDR2 SNEGSKA (reference sequence). V was shortened by 0 bases and J by 4 bases, with 8 bases between the two germline ends. The CDR3 coding sequence is TGCAGTGCTAGAGATCAGGGCTCAGATACGCAGTATTTT. Protein: CSARDQGSDTQYF.

The sample holds many counts of this clone. The chain carries TRBV20-1 and TRBJ1-3; D gene ambiguous. The germline V gene encodes CDR1 DFQATT and CDR2 SNEGSKA (reference sequence). Trimming shortened V by 2 bases and J by 0 bases, and 8 bases separated the two germline ends. The CDR3 contains 14 residues. This chain's CDR3 is CSARFSSSGNTIYF. CDR3 nucleotides: TGCAGTGCTAGATTTTCGAGCTCTGGAAACACCATATATTTT.

This clone has ten or more counts. This chain connects TRBV29-1 to TRBJ1-3; no clear D. This CDR3 has 13 amino acids. Trimming left V 3 bases short and J 0 bases short, with 6 bases between. CDR1 and CDR2 (germline): SQVTM, ANQGSEA. The CDR3 reads CSVEYLSGNTIYF. CDR3 coding DNA: TGCAGCGTTGAGTATCTCTCTGGAAACACCATATATTTT.

This rearrangement joins TRBV5-1 to TRBJ2-7; 8 bases align to TRBD2. V lost 1 base to trimming and J lost 3 bases; unmatched junction nucleotides: 9. This CDR3 has 16 amino acids. Germline V gene lookup returns CDR1 SGHRS and CDR2 YFSETQ. DNA for the CDR3: TGCGCCAGCAGCTTGATCTCTGGCGGGGGGAGCTACGAGCAGTACTTC. It is translated as CASSLISGGGSYEQYF. Combining the CDR3 with reference TRBV5-1 and TRBJ2-7 gives the whole variable domain KAGVTQTPRYLIKTRGQQVTLSCSPISGHRSVSWYQQTPGQGLQFLFEYFSETQRNKGNFPGRFSGRQFSNSRSEMNVSTLELGDSALYLCASSLISGGGSYEQYFGPGTRLTVT.

This clone was detected only a few times. The gene calls are TRBV20-1 and TRBJ2-2, with TRBD1 matching 9 bases. The CDR3 totals 14 residues. The V and J ends lost 6 bases and 3 bases, in that order; junction bases with no gene match: 5. CDR1 DFQATT and CDR2 SNEGSKA come from the germline V gene (reference sequence). The CDR3 DNA reads as TGCAGTGCCGGGACAGGGTTAGACACCGGGGAGCTGTTTTTT. It translates to CSAGTGLDTGELFF.

The table lists this clone with a few counts. Its ends do not fully match the called genes, so a read error is possible. The chain carries TRBV6-1 and TRBJ1-1; 7 bases are shared with TRBD1. Germline CDR1 and CDR2: MNHNS and SASEGT. The CDR3 has 16 residues. The CDR3 is CVSIPNPTGTSTEAFF. As DNA, the CDR3 is TGTGTCAGCATACCCAACCCGACAGGGACGAGCACTGAAGCTTTCTTT.